This is a list of T cell receptor beta chains from one sample in a study of T cell responses to AZD1222 COVID-19 vaccine. TCRdb's copy holds only in-frame clones and misses some; the assay was immunoSEQ multiplex PCR. The repertoire has 110,000 or so clones, 82% of them found once; the top ten carry 5%. The sequencing used peripheral blood, collected on day 0 of AZD1222 vaccination. These receptors originate from an adult in good health. The CDR3 runs from the conserved cysteine through the conserved F or W. A D gene is named only where the DNA matches it firmly. Expanded clones get a size class; other rows say once, few or many, or leave the size out.

d_gene	len	v_gene	j_gene	abundance	CDR3aa	CDR3nt
-	14	TRBV19	TRBJ2-2	-	CASKEWGASGELFF	TGTGCCAGTAAAGAATGGGGGGCCTCCGGGGAGCTGTTTTTT
-	13	TRBV4-1	TRBJ1-2	-	CASSQVLNYGYTF	TGCGCCAGCAGCCAAGTGTTGAACTATGGCTACACCTTC
-	12	TRBV21-1	TRBJ1-5	few	CASTKKDQPQHF	TGTGCCAGCACGAAGAAAGACCAGCCCCAGCATTTT
TRBD1	14	TRBV4-1	TRBJ2-7	once	CASSWQGAVDEQYF	TGCGCCAGCAGCTGGCAGGGGGCGGTCGACGAGCAGTACTTC
-	15	TRBV7-2	TRBJ1-6	-	CASSPIQGLYSPLHF	TGTGCCAGCAGCCCGATCCAGGGGCTTTATTCACCCCTCCACTTT
-	15	TRBV9	TRBJ1-6	few	CASSAAGSSGSPLHF	TGTGCCAGCAGCGCAGCGGGATCGAGTGGTTCACCCCTCCACTTT
-	12	TRBV12-3/TRBV12-4	TRBJ1-4	-	CASSLTVDKLFF	TGTGCCAGCAGTTTAACTGTTGATAAACTGTTTTTT
TRBD2	15	TRBV12-5	TRBJ2-1	-	CASGFMVAGGSEQFF	TGTGCTAGTGGTTTCATGGTAGCGGGGGGTAGTGAGCAGTTCTTC
TRBD1	14	TRBV5-1	TRBJ1-2	-	CASSELTGRNGYTF	TGCGCCAGCAGCGAATTGACAGGGCGAAATGGCTACACCTTC
-	17	TRBV18	TRBJ2-1	-	CASSPRGIARSYNEQFF	TGTGCCAGCTCACCACGGGGTATAGCAAGGTCCTACAATGAGCAGTTCTTC
TRBD1	15	TRBV7-2	TRBJ1-1	-	CASSFGDRDRTEAFF	TGTGCCAGCAGCTTCGGCGACAGGGACAGGACTGAAGCTTTCTTT
-	15	TRBV19	TRBJ1-3	-	CASSIGHPSGNTIYF	TGTGCCAGTAGTATCGGACACCCCTCTGGAAACACCATATATTTT
-	18	TRBV7-9	TRBJ2-6	-	CASTKGGSSYSGANVLTF	TGTGCCAGCACCAAAGGGGGGAGCTCCTACTCTGGGGCCAACGTCCTGACTTTC
-	12	TRBV2	TRBJ2-3	-	CASSEWGDTQYF	TGTGCCAGCAGTGAGTGGGGAGATACGCAGTATTTT
-	14	TRBV6-5	TRBJ2-7	-	CASSSQGLTYEQYF	TGTGCCAGCAGTTCCCAGGGTCTTACCTACGAGCAGTACTTC
TRBD2	15	TRBV6-5	TRBJ2-5	-	CASRSQRGWRETQYF	TGTGCCAGCAGATCTCAGCGGGGGTGGCGAGAGACCCAGTACTTC
-	15	TRBV9	TRBJ1-2	-	CASSPTFEGSYGYTF	TGTGCCAGCAGCCCCACGTTTGAGGGAAGCTATGGCTACACCTTC
-	13	TRBV10-1	TRBJ2-7	many	CASSVQSGWEQYF	TGCGCCAGCAGTGTGCAGAGCGGGTGGGAGCAGTACTTC
TRBD1	16	TRBV28	TRBJ2-4	-	CASSSGQGGSKNIQYF	TGTGCCAGCAGTTCCGGACAGGGTGGGTCCAAAAACATTCAGTACTTC
-	14	TRBV2	TRBJ2-5	-	CASSDQQLQETQYF	TGTGCCAGCAGTGATCAACAGCTCCAAGAGACCCAGTACTTC
TRBD2	17	TRBV5-1	TRBJ2-1	-	CASSLAGASGGLNEQFF	TGCGCCAGCAGCTTGGCGGGAGCTAGCGGGGGGCTCAATGAGCAGTTCTTC
TRBD1	13	TRBV7-2	TRBJ1-5	once	CASSLTGNQPQHF	TGTGCCAGCAGCCTGACAGGGAATCAGCCCCAGCATTTT
-	17	TRBV18	TRBJ2-6	-	CASSPTGRSSGANVLTF	TGTGCCAGCTCACCGACGGGACGCAGCTCTGGGGCCAACGTCCTGACTTTC
TRBD1	14	TRBV5-4	TRBJ2-2	-	CASSWTGARGELFF	TGTGCCAGCAGCTGGACAGGGGCTCGGGGGGAGCTGTTTTTT